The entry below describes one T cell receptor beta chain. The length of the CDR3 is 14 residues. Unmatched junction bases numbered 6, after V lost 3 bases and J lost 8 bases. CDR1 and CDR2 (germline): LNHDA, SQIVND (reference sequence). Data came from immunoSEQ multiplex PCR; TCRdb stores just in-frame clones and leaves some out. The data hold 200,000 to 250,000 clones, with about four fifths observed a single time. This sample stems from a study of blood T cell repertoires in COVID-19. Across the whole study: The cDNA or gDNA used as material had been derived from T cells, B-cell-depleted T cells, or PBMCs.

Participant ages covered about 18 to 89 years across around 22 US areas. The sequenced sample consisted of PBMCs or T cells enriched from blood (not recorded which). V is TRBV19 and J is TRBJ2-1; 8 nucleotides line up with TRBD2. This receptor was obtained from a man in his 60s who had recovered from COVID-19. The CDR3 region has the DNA TGTGCCAGTAGTATTTACGGGGGGGCCGATGAGCAGTTCTTC. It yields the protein CASSIYGGADEQFF.